Each of the 2 T cell receptor beta chains below was sequenced from the same sample in a study of shared clonotypes between healthy human individuals. As defined, naive CD8 cells were CD45RO-negative and positively selected for CCR7, with terminally differentiated effector memory CD45RA+ cells excluded. Clones were sequenced by immunoSEQ multiplex PCR, and TCRdb holds only the in-frame ones, with some missing. The table shows just over 2,000,000 clones, with about 95% occurring only once. Sequenced input: naive CD8+ T cells sorted from blood. The receptors come from a man younger than 35 in good health.

The rearrangement uses TRBV6-5 and TRBJ2-3; 7 bases align to TRBD2. Looked up from germline, CDR1 is MNHEY and CDR2 is SVGAGI. V trimming: 3 bases; J trimming: 5 bases; junction bases outside the gene matches: 5. This CDR3 spans 14 amino acids. The CDR3 spells CASSYNGGRDTQYF. The CDR3 nucleotides read TGTGCCAGCAGTTATAACGGCGGGAGAGATACGCAGTATTTT.

The chain couples TRBV15 to TRBJ1-2, with D perhaps TRBD1 (5 bases). The CDR3 runs to 17 residues. The V end was cut by 5 bases, the J end by 0 bases, with 19 bases between. Germline-derived CDR1 and CDR2 are LNHNV and YYDKDF (reference sequence). CDR3 DNA: TGTGCCACCAGCGAAACGAGTGGGATCAGGGCTAACTATGGCTACACCTTC. It codes for CATSETSGIRANYGYTF. The complete variable domain, with remaining parts taken from reference TRBV15 and TRBJ1-2, reads DAMVIQNPRYQVTQFGKPVTLSCSQTLNHNVMYWYQQKSSQAPKLLFHYYDKDFNNEADTPDNFQSRRPNTSFCFLDIRSPGLGDTAMYLCATSETSGIRANYGYTFGSGTRLTVV.